These 32 T cell receptor beta chains originate from one sample sequenced in a study of blood T cell repertoires in COVID-19. Sequencing was performed with immunoSEQ multiplex PCR; in TCRdb, only in-frame clones are kept and a portion is missing. The sample has about 150,000 clones; less than 90% are singletons. Sequencing input: peripheral blood. All receptors come from a woman in her seventies with acute or convalescent COVID-19.

V usage is TRBV12-3 or TRBV12-4 and J usage is TRBJ2-1; TRBD1 aligns across 7 bases. There are 11 residues in the CDR3. Trimming at V came to 5 bases and at J to 12 bases, leaving 4 bases not matched to a gene. The chain's CDR3 is CASSRQGVQFF. The CDR3 nucleotides read TGTGCCAGCAGTCGACAGGGAGTGCAGTTCTTC.

This clone was recorded once. V is TRBV7-9 and J is TRBJ1-5; D is unresolved. The germline V gene encodes CDR1 SEHNR and CDR2 FQNEAQ (reference sequence). Deletions cut 1 base from V and 2 bases from J, with 12 bases between. The CDR3 length is 16 residues. DNA for the CDR3: TGTGCCAGCAGCTTAGGAGAGGTATCCGGCAATCAGCCCCAGCATTTT. It codes for CASSLGEVSGNQPQHF.

The chain links TRBV3-1 (or the pseudogene TRBV3-2) to TRBJ2-1; 11 nucleotides match TRBD2. The CDR3 consists of 16 residues. The V gene's germline CDR1 is LGHDT and CDR2 YNNKEL (reference sequence). J was trimmed by 6 bases and V by 3 bases; bases with no gene match: 7. The CDR3 loop reads CASSHGTGTSGNEQFF. CDR3 nucleotide sequence: TGTGCCAGCAGCCATGGAACCGGGACTAGCGGCAATGAGCAGTTCTTC.

The V call is TRBV2, the J call TRBJ1-6; 8 nucleotides align to TRBD1. The CDR3 is 14 residues long. The germline CDR1 and CDR2 sequences are SNHLY and FYNNEI. Trimming removed 8 bases from V and 10 bases from J; junction bases left unmatched: 10. For the CDR3, the DNA is TGTGCCAGCGCACTCAGGGGGCTTGGGTCACCCCTCCACTTT. It is translated as CASALRGLGSPLHF.

The count of this clone is one. CDR3 amino acids: CASSSQGGGETQYF. The CDR3 region has the DNA TGTGCCAGCAGCTCACAGGGGGGCGGGGAGACCCAGTACTTC. This chain uses TRBV9 with TRBJ2-5, with 8 bases fitting TRBD1. Per germline, CDR1 SGDLS and CDR2 YYNGEE. The CDR3 is 14 residues long. The V segment lost 4 bases and the J segment 5 bases; nucleotides outside the gene matches: 7.

The rearrangement joins TRBV6-1 to TRBJ1-3; TRBD1 is a possible D gene (6 bases). Trimming cost V 4 bases and J 0 bases, with 13 bases left between them. CDR3 length equals 16 residues. From germline, CDR1 is MNHNS and CDR2 SASEGT. The CDR3 DNA reads TGTGCCAGCAGTGGGCAAAGACAGGCCTCTGGAAACACCATATATTTT. Protein product: CASSGQRQASGNTIYF.

This chain joins TRBV2 and TRBJ2-1; a weak D match, TRBD2 (5 bases). Trimming cost V 4 bases and J 12 bases, with 13 bases left between them. CDR1 is SNHLY and CDR2 is FYNNEI in the germline V gene. The CDR3 is 12 amino acids. DNA for the CDR3: TGTGCCAGCAGTGGGAGGACTGCAAGGCAGTTCTTC. Protein: CASSGRTARQFF.

The CDR3 nucleotides read TGTGCCAGTAGTACCGGGACAGGGGTAGCTTTCTTT. This encodes CASSTGTGVAFF. This chain uses TRBV19 with TRBJ1-1, with 10 positions matching TRBD1. The CDR3 has 12 residues. Trimming removed 4 bases from V and 10 bases from J; junction bases left unmatched: 3. Germline CDR1 is LNHDA and CDR2 is SQIVND (reference sequence).

The rearrangement joins TRBV18 to TRBJ1-2; D gene ambiguous. The CDR3 is made up of 16 amino acids. The germline CDR1 and CDR2 sequences are KGHSH and LQKENI. The V end lost 2 bases, the J end lost 4 bases, and 17 bases lay between the germline ends. CDR3 residues: CASSPLPVSESYGYTF. DNA for the CDR3: TGTGCCAGCTCACCATTGCCCGTCAGTGAAAGCTATGGCTACACCTTC.

This clone was seen just once. The V and J genes are TRBV3-1 (or the pseudogene TRBV3-2) and TRBJ1-3, with D hard to call. The CDR3 totals 13 residues. V was cut by 5 bases and J by 4 bases, with 9 bases left in between. Germline-derived CDR1 and CDR2 are LGHDT and YNNKEL (reference sequence). As DNA, the CDR3 is TGTGCCAGCAGCTCTATCCCCGGAAACACCATATATTTT. Amino acid sequence: CASSSIPGNTIYF.

The J gene is TRBJ1-2, the V gene TRBV15, with TRBD1 identical over 10 bases. The V gene end was trimmed by 5 bases and the J gene end by 2 bases; junction bases not matched to a gene: 5. Per germline, CDR1 LNHNV and CDR2 YYDKDF (reference sequence). CDR3 length: 15 amino acids. The CDR3 loop is CATSAGTGDNYGYTF. In DNA form, the CDR3 reads TGTGCCACCAGCGCCGGGACAGGGGACAACTATGGCTACACCTTC.

V usage is TRBV28 and J usage is TRBJ1-5, with D uncertain. The V gene's germline CDR1 is MDHEN and CDR2 SYDVKM. V lost 3 bases and J 5 bases, leaving 14 bases between the germline ends. The CDR3 has 15 residues. The CDR3 sequence: CASSLVLRMHQPQHF. The CDR3 DNA follows: TGTGCCAGCAGTTTGGTTCTGCGGATGCATCAGCCCCAGCATTTT.

The chain is built from TRBV7-2 and TRBJ2-3, with 9 bases aligning to TRBD1. The J segment lost 3 bases and the V segment lost 5 bases, leaving 9 bases of the junction unmatched. This CDR3 has 16 amino acids. The V gene's germline CDR1 is SGHTA and CDR2 FQGNSA. Here the CDR3 reads CASSQGTGISTDTQYF. CDR3 coding DNA: TGTGCCAGCAGCCAGGGGACAGGGATTTCGACAGATACGCAGTATTTT.

The chain employs TRBV6-2 or TRBV6-3 and TRBJ1-5; tentatively, D is TRBD1 (5 bases). Trimming took off 6 bases at V and 2 bases at J, with 14 bases between the two ends. Germline V gives CDR1 MNHEY, CDR2 SVGEGT. This CDR3 has 15 amino acids. CDR3 loop: CASSRQGFGNQPQHF. The CDR3 DNA is TGTGCCAGCAGCCGCCAGGGTTTCGGCAATCAGCCCCAGCATTTT.

The chain joins TRBV2 to TRBJ2-2; 8 bases match TRBD1. Germline V gene data show CDR1 as SNHLY and CDR2 as FYNNEI. With 7 bases clipped from V and 4 bases from J, the junction kept 8 bases outside the gene matches. The CDR3 runs 15 residues. The CDR3 nucleotides are TGTGCCAGCAAATTTCAGGGGGCGGGCACCGGGGAGCTGTTTTTT. This codes for CASKFQGAGTGELFF.

This chain uses TRBV6-2 or TRBV6-3 with TRBJ2-7, with TRBD1 matching 8 bases. Trimming took 2 bases from V and 3 from J; bases not matched to a gene: 6. Germline CDR1 is MNHEY and CDR2 is SVGEGT. The CDR3 has 15 residues. The CDR3 DNA reads as TGTGCCAGCAGTTACCGAGGACAGGGATACTACGAGCAGTACGTC. Translation gives CASSYRGQGYYEQYV.

J is TRBJ1-6 and V is TRBV7-9, with a tentative D call TRBD1 (5 bases). The CDR3 covers 14 residues. Germline CDR1 is SEHNR and CDR2 is FQNEAQ (reference sequence). V lost 5 bases and J lost 6, with 11 bases in between. The CDR3 region has the DNA TGTGCCAGCAGCGCCGACAGCTTTAATTCACCCCTCCACTTT. This codes for CASSADSFNSPLHF.

The V call is TRBV11-2, the J call TRBJ2-1; TRBD2 agrees at 7 bases. Germline V lookup: CDR1 SGHAT, CDR2 FQNNGV. V lost 0 bases and J lost 3; bases outside the gene matches: 11. The CDR3 contains 18 residues. The CDR3 DNA reads as TGTGCCAGCAGCTTAGAGCCATCCCCGGGGGGTAGCTACAATGAGCAGTTCTTC. As protein: CASSLEPSPGGSYNEQFF. Together with reference TRBV11-2 and TRBJ2-1, the CDR3 gives the full variable domain: EAGVAQSPRYKIIEKRQSVAFWCNPISGHATLYWYQQILGQGPKLLIQFQNNGVVDDSQLPKDRFSAERLKGVDSTLKIQPAKLEDSAVYLCASSLEPSPGGSYNEQFFGPGTRLTVL.

This sequence joins TRBV6-6 and TRBJ2-3, with 8 bases identical to TRBD2. J lost 3 bases, V lost 7 bases, and 9 bases had no gene match. The CDR3 contains 15 residues. Germline values: CDR1 MNHNY, CDR2 SVGAGI (reference sequence). The CDR3 is CASMSERGHTDTQYF. In DNA, the CDR3 is TGTGCCAGCATGTCCGAGCGGGGGCATACAGATACGCAGTATTTT.

This sequence joins TRBV2 and TRBJ1-6; D is possibly TRBD1 (6 bases). CDR3 size: 14 residues. Germline V gene data show CDR1 as SNHLY and CDR2 as FYNNEI. Trimming cost V 6 bases and J 9 bases, with 15 bases left between them. The CDR3 DNA sequence: TGTGCCAGCAGGCCACAGGGTAATGGTTCACCCCTCCACTTT. Encoded protein: CASRPQGNGSPLHF.

This clone appeared once. This chain connects TRBV27 to TRBJ2-1, with 9 bases aligning to TRBD2. The V gene's germline CDR1 is MNHEY and CDR2 SMNVEV (reference sequence). This CDR3 has 16 residues. With 5 bases clipped from V and 3 bases from J, the junction kept 8 bases outside the gene matches. The CDR3 nucleotides are TGTGCCAGCAGTCCCGAAGCGGGGGGACGCTACAATGAGCAGTTCTTC. This sequence encodes CASSPEAGGRYNEQFF.

CDR3: CASSKAPPGTGGSPLHF. DNA of the CDR3: TGTGCCAGCAGTAAAGCACCCCCGGGGACAGGAGGTTCACCCCTCCACTTT. This sequence joins TRBV7-3 and TRBJ1-6; the match to TRBD1 covers 8 bases. The germline gives CDR1 SGHTA, CDR2 FQGTGA. The length of the CDR3 is 17 residues. The trim removed 6 bases at V and 9 bases at J, leaving 16 bases unmatched.

The chain recombines TRBV5-4 with TRBJ1-2, with 10 nucleotides matching TRBD1. V lost 6 bases, J lost 6 bases, and 5 bases stayed unmatched. Germline CDR1 and CDR2: SGHNT and YYREEE (reference sequence). The CDR3 sequence is 13 residues long. The CDR3 DNA follows: TGTGCCAGCAACAGACAGGGGGCTGATGGCTACACCTTC. Amino acid sequence: CASNRQGADGYTF.

The sample holds a few counts of this clone. This rearrangement joins TRBV7-2 to TRBJ1-2; TRBD1 matches at 9 bases. CDR3 length: 14 amino acids. With 5 bases clipped from V and 6 bases from J, the junction kept 7 bases outside the gene matches. Germline values: CDR1 SGHTA, CDR2 FQGNSA. CDR3 DNA: TGTGCCAGCAGCCCTGGTGGGACAGGGCATGGCTACACCTTC. This translates into CASSPGGTGHGYTF.

This CDR3 is CASSNSQEFGGETQYF. The CDR3 DNA follows: TGTGCCAGCAGCAATTCTCAGGAGTTTGGAGGGGAGACCCAGTACTTC. J is TRBJ2-5 and V is TRBV4-2; tentative D call: TRBD2 (6 bases). The CDR3 is made up of 16 amino acids. Germline V gene sequence: CDR1 LGHNA, CDR2 YNFKEQ. V lost 5 bases and J lost 5, with 21 bases in between.

In this sample, this clone turned up once. At one boundary the junction diverges from the germline segment, which might be a read error. The chain couples TRBV7-7 to TRBJ2-7; D is possibly TRBD1 (5 bases). The CDR3 loop spans 14 amino acids. CDR1 is SSHAT, CDR2 FNYEAQ, per germline (reference sequence). The CDR3 sequence: CASSLGQGVGEQYF. The CDR3 DNA reads TGTGCTAGCAGCTTAGGTCAGGGCGTTGGCGAGCAGTACTTC.

The J gene is TRBJ2-3, the V gene TRBV14, with D maybe TRBD1 (5 bases). This CDR3 comprises 16 residues. Trimming left V 1 base short and J 0 bases short, with 11 bases between. Germline CDR1 and CDR2: SGHDN and FVKESK. Here the CDR3 reads CASSQGTGLSTDTQYF. The DNA of the CDR3 is TGTGCCAGCAGCCAAGGAACAGGTCTGAGCACAGATACGCAGTATTTT.

V usage is TRBV6-5 and J usage is TRBJ1-1, with TRBD1 matching over 10 bases. Germline V gene data show CDR1 as MNHEY and CDR2 as SVGAGI. J gave up 10 bases and V 6 bases, and 14 bases lay outside the gene matches. This CDR3 has 15 residues. The CDR3 loop reads CASSQAGTGEGGAFF. CDR3 nucleotide sequence: TGTGCCAGCAGCCAAGCGGGGACAGGGGAAGGGGGAGCTTTCTTT.

This clone has a single count. The rearrangement joins TRBV7-2 to TRBJ1-4; D is perhaps TRBD1 (5 bases). Germline V gene data show CDR1 as SGHTA and CDR2 as FQGNSA. Trimming removed 1 base from V and 4 bases from J, with 13 bases in between. This CDR3 contains 16 residues. The CDR3 DNA sequence: TGTGCCAGCAGCTTAGTGGCGGGGAGGGGTAATGAAAAACTGTTTTTT. Translated: CASSLVAGRGNEKLFF.

The V and J genes are TRBV28 and TRBJ1-1; 7 nucleotides agree with TRBD1. This CDR3 contains 15 residues. V shed 3 bases, J shed 8 bases, and the junction held 12 bases outside the gene matches. Germline CDR1 is MDHEN and CDR2 is SYDVKM. The CDR3 DNA reads TGTGCCAGCAGTTTGCCCATCCCAGGGGGGTCCGAAGCTTTCTTT. Residues: CASSLPIPGGSEAFF.

The CDR3 sequence is CASSLSGIREKLFF. The CDR3 bases are TGTGCCAGCAGCTTATCGGGAATAAGGGAAAAACTGTTTTTT. V and J are TRBV7-2 and TRBJ1-4; D unclear. CDR1 and CDR2 (germline): SGHTA, FQGNSA. This CDR3 has 14 residues. Between the trimmed V and J ends, which lost 2 bases and 8 bases, there was a span of 12 bases. The full variable domain, with the rest looked up from reference TRBV7-2 and TRBJ1-4, is GAGVSQSPSNKVTEKGKDVELRCDPISGHTALYWYRQSLGQGLEFLIYFQGNSAPDKSGLPSDRFSAERTGGSVSTLTIQRTQQEDSAVYLCASSLSGIREKLFFGSGTQLSVL.

This rearrangement joins TRBV21-1 to TRBJ1-3; TRBD1, the table's D call, lacks a check against the DNA. TRBV21-1 is noted as a pseudogene. The CDR3 sequence is 14 residues long. CDR3 in amino acids: CASSLPGQGNTIYF. Here the CDR3 DNA reads TGTGCCAGCAGCCTACCGGGACAGGGAAACACCATATATTTT.